The T cell receptor beta chain under discussion was sequenced for a study of blood T cell repertoires in COVID-19. In the study overall: Italy, Spain and the United States were the sources of the convalescent and acute COVID-19 samples.

The CDR3 is 11 amino acids. The V gene's germline CDR1 is WNHNN and CDR2 SYGVQD (reference sequence). Trimming shortened V by 8 bases and J by 8 bases, and 9 bases separated the two germline ends. Measured with immunoSEQ multiplex PCR; TCRdb has only the in-frame clones, and not every one. The sample includes more than 300,000 clones, about 90% of them seen just once. This clone was seen only a few times. This clonotype originated in a woman younger than 45 with COVID-19, enrolled during active disease. Sequences were obtained from peripheral blood. This sequence joins TRBV10-1 and TRBJ1-4, with D possibly being TRBD1 (5 bases). CDR3 in DNA: TGCGCCAGCGGTTGGGGCGAAAAACTGTTTTTT. Encoded protein: CASGWGEKLFF.